This is a list of T cell receptor beta chains from one sample in a study of technical replicates of blood from several donors. Assay used: immunoSEQ multiplex PCR; TCRdb lists only in-frame clones, some missing. The repertoire holds roughly 79,000 clones, with nearly 97% as singletons. Sample: T cells isolated from PBMCs. Every receptor here comes from a human donor in good health. CDR3s include the opening cysteine and the closing phenylalanine or tryptophan. D genes are given only for firm matches. Not all rows give a size; the values are once, few, many and, for expanded clones, a class.

cdr3_aa cdr3_nt cdr3_length v_call clone_size d_call j_call
CASSPGQGAGQPQHF TGTGCCAGCAGTCCTGGACAGGGGGCAGGGCAGCCCCAGCATTTT 15 TRBV7-9 NA TRBD1 TRBJ1-5
CASSLTKGAGTEAFF TGTGCCAGCAGCTTAACGAAGGGGGCCGGTACTGAAGCTTTCTTT 15 TRBV7-9 NA TRBD1 TRBJ1-1
CAWSVKGFYNEQFF TGTGCCTGGAGTGTCAAGGGGTTCTACAATGAGCAGTTCTTC 14 TRBV30 once NA TRBJ2-1
CATSKPPNSVYEQYF TGTGCCACCAGCAAACCACCGAACAGTGTCTACGAGCAGTACTTC 15 TRBV15 NA NA TRBJ2-7
CASSQGESQPQHF TGTGCCAGCTCACAGGGGGAAAGTCAGCCCCAGCATTTT 13 TRBV9 NA TRBD1 TRBJ1-5
CASSSLAYEQFF TGTGCCAGCTCATCCCTAGCTTATGAGCAGTTCTTC 12 TRBV18 once NA TRBJ2-1
CASTLGRGLAFF TGTGCCAGTACCCTGGGGAGGGGTTTAGCTTTCTTT 12 TRBV19 NA NA TRBJ1-1
CASSEDWNTGELFF TGTGCCAGCAGCGAGGATTGGAACACCGGGGAGCTGTTTTTT 14 TRBV5-6 NA NA TRBJ2-2
CASSLERDEKLFF TGTGCCAGCAGCTTAGAGAGGGATGAAAAACTGTTTTTT 13 TRBV5-4 NA NA TRBJ1-4
CASSKAGGILEQYF TGTGCCAGTAGTAAGGCAGGAGGGATCTTGGAGCAGTACTTC 14 TRBV19 NA NA TRBJ2-7
CASSVAGGLTEAFF TGTGCCAGCAGTGTGGCAGGGGGCCTCACTGAAGCTTTCTTT 14 TRBV2 NA TRBD1 TRBJ1-1
CASSFQRTGEAFF TGTGCCAGCAGTTTTCAAAGGACAGGGGAAGCTTTCTTT 13 TRBV27 once TRBD1 TRBJ1-1
CASSIDRDYGYTF TGTGCCAGCAGCATCGACAGGGACTATGGCTACACCTTC 13 TRBV16 once TRBD1 TRBJ1-2
CASSSNWNEQFF TGCGCCAGCAGCTCTAACTGGAATGAGCAGTTCTTC 12 TRBV5-1 NA NA TRBJ2-1
CASTLLMTGPYGYTF TGTGCCAGCACCCTACTAATGACAGGGCCGTATGGCTACACCTTC 15 TRBV6-6 NA TRBD1 TRBJ1-2
CASSIAGGMNTEAFF TGTGCCAGTAGTATAGCAGGGGGCATGAACACTGAAGCTTTCTTT 15 TRBV19 NA TRBD1 TRBJ1-1
CASSHSPSYEQYF TGTGCCAGCAGTCATAGTCCCTCCTACGAGCAGTACTTC 13 TRBV28 NA NA TRBJ2-7
CASSVQGAAEAFF TGTGCCAGCAGCGTACAGGGGGCCGCTGAAGCTTTCTTT 13 TRBV13 NA TRBD1 TRBJ1-1
CAISESEIEAFF TGTGCCATCAGTGAGTCCGAGATTGAAGCTTTCTTT 12 TRBV10-3 NA NA TRBJ1-1
CASSLNSRLELIEQYF TGTGCCAGCAGCTTAAATTCGAGACTAGAGCTGATCGAGCAGTACTTC 16 TRBV7-2 NA NA TRBJ2-7
CASSLMTGNTGELFF TGTGCCAGCAGCTTAATGACAGGGAACACCGGGGAGCTGTTTTTT 15 TRBV11-2 NA NA TRBJ2-2
CAISESTSGRSETQYF TGTGCCATCAGTGAGTCAACTAGCGGGAGGTCAGAGACCCAGTACTTC 16 TRBV10-3 NA TRBD2 TRBJ2-5
CASSSLSQNKQGAGNTIYF TGTGCCAGCAGCTCCCTCTCCCAAAATAAACAGGGGGCCGGAAACACCATATATTTT 19 TRBV28 NA TRBD1 TRBJ1-3
CASSLGQSSYNEQFF TGTGCCAGCAGCTTAGGACAGAGCTCCTACAATGAGCAGTTCTTC 15 TRBV11-1 NA NA TRBJ2-1
CATAGQAPNTGELFF TGTGCCACCGCGGGACAGGCCCCGAACACCGGGGAGCTGTTTTTT 15 TRBV6-5 NA TRBD1 TRBJ2-2
CASAGQGNTEAFF TGTGCCAGCGCGGGACAGGGGAACACTGAAGCTTTCTTT 13 TRBV11-2 NA TRBD1 TRBJ1-1
CASSQDSGSRGTDTQYF TGCGCCAGCAGCCAAGATTCCGGGAGTCGGGGGACAGATACGCAGTATTTT 17 TRBV4-3 once NA TRBJ2-3
CASSVGRASETQYF TGTGCCAGCAGCGTTGGCAGGGCGTCGGAGACCCAGTACTTC 14 TRBV28 NA NA TRBJ2-5
CASSWDISQETQYF TGTGCCAGCAGCTGGGACATCTCCCAAGAGACCCAGTACTTC 14 TRBV7-9 NA NA TRBJ2-5
CAWRTVRVYEQYF TGTGCCTGGAGAACAGTTCGAGTCTACGAGCAGTACTTC 13 TRBV30 NA NA TRBJ2-7
CASRVPGGLSYGYTF TGTGCCAGCAGGGTCCCCGGGGGGTTATCCTATGGCTACACCTTC 15 TRBV2 NA NA TRBJ1-2
CASQREGFSYNEQFF TGTGCCAGTCAGCGGGAGGGGTTCTCCTACAATGAGCAGTTCTTC 15 TRBV19 NA TRBD2 TRBJ2-1
CASSLYDSRGRNQPQHF TGTGCCAGCAGCTTATATGACAGTAGGGGCCGCAATCAGCCCCAGCATTTT 17 TRBV7-9 NA NA TRBJ1-5
CASSTGTTNTGELFF TGTGCCAGCAGTACTGGGACAACGAACACCGGGGAGCTGTTTTTT 15 TRBV6-5 NA NA TRBJ2-2
CASSEGLGETQYF TGTGCCAGCAGTGAAGGACTAGGGGAGACCCAGTACTTC 13 TRBV6-1 NA NA TRBJ2-5
CASSRVRPVGGYNEQFF TGTGCCAGCAGTCGGGTTCGGCCGGTCGGGGGGTACAATGAGCAGTTCTTC 17 TRBV28 NA TRBD2 TRBJ2-1
CASRQGLNTEAFF TGTGCCAGCCGACAGGGGTTGAACACTGAAGCTTTCTTT 13 TRBV6-5 NA TRBD1 TRBJ1-1
CASSETSGFYEQYF TGTGCCAGCAGTGAAACCTCAGGGTTCTACGAGCAGTACTTC 14 TRBV6-5 once NA TRBJ2-7
CASSYPPANTGELFF TGTGCCAGCAGTTATCCCCCGGCGAACACCGGGGAGCTGTTTTTT 15 TRBV6-6 NA NA TRBJ2-2
CASSYPLRETDTQYF TGTGCCAGCAGCTACCCCCTCAGGGAAACAGATACGCAGTATTTT 15 TRBV5-6 once NA TRBJ2-3
CASSGQGLSTLVTYEQYF TGTGCCAGCAGTGGGCAGGGGCTATCTACATTAGTCACCTACGAGCAGTACTTC 18 TRBV6-1 once NA TRBJ2-7
CASSYTGNTIYF TGTGCCAGCAGCTACACCGGAAACACCATATATTTT 12 TRBV5-8 NA NA TRBJ1-3
CSVLLSGQREKLFF TGCAGCGTTTTACTCTCTGGTCAGAGGGAAAAACTGTTTTTT 14 TRBV29-1 NA NA TRBJ1-4
CASSRDYTDTQYF TGTGCCAGCAGCCGCGACTATACAGATACGCAGTATTTT 13 TRBV7-8 NA NA TRBJ2-3
CASRRLESYNEQFF TGTGCCAGCAGGAGACTAGAAAGCTACAATGAGCAGTTCTTC 14 TRBV6-6 NA NA TRBJ2-1
CASSLDWGGLMYNEQFF TGTGCCAGCAGCTTGGATTGGGGAGGACTTATGTACAATGAGCAGTTCTTC 17 TRBV5-8 NA NA TRBJ2-1
CASSPASLAGDPEQYF TGTGCCAGCAGCCCGGCTTCCCTAGCGGGAGACCCCGAGCAGTACTTC 16 TRBV7-8 once TRBD2 TRBJ2-7
CASSLENSYGYTF TGCGCCAGCAGCTTGGAAAATAGCTATGGCTACACCTTC 13 TRBV5-1 NA NA TRBJ1-2
CASSTRGLAGTRETQYF TGTGCCAGCAGCACCCGGGGACTAGCGGGAACGAGGGAGACCCAGTACTTC 17 TRBV9 once TRBD2 TRBJ2-5
CASYLNYGYTF TGTGCCAGCTATCTAAACTATGGCTACACCTTC 11 TRBV5-8 NA NA TRBJ1-2
CATTGPTSSNEQFF TGTGCCACCACAGGACCCACCTCTAGCAATGAGCAGTTCTTC 14 TRBV28 NA NA TRBJ2-1